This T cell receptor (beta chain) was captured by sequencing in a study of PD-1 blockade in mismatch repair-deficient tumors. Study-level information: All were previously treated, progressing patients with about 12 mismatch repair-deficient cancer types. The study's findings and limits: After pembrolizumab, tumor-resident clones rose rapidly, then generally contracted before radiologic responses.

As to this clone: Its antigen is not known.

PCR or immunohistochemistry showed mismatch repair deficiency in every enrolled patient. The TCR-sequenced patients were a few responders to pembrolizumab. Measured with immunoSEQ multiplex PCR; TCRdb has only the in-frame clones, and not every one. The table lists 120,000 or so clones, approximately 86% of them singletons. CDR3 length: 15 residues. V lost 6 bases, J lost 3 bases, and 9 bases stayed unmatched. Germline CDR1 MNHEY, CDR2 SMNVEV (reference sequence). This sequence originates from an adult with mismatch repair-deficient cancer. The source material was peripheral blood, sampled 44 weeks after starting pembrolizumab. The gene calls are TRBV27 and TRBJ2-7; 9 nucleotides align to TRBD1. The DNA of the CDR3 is TGTGCCAGCAGCTATTCCGGGACAGGGATCTACGAGCAGTACTTC. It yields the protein CASSYSGTGIYEQYF.